The 9 T cell receptor beta chains below come from one sample, sequenced in a study of immune cell composition in non-small cell lung cancer. The assay was immunoSEQ multiplex PCR, and TCRdb's table has in-frame clones only and misses some. Of roughly 15,000 clones listed, more than 65% were seen once; the top ten hold 13% to 15%. Input material: lung tumor tissue. Receptor source: a human donor with non-small cell lung cancer.

The chain employs TRBV11-3 and TRBJ2-7; D remains ambiguous. Germline CDR1 and CDR2: SGHNT and YENEEA. This CDR3 has 12 amino acids. With 2 bases removed from V and 3 bases from J, the gap between germline ends came to 5 bases. CDR3: CASSLSGYEQYF. The CDR3 nucleotides are TGTGCCAGCAGCTTATCAGGCTACGAGCAGTACTTC.

This chain uses TRBV5-5 with TRBJ1-1; 7 bases are shared with TRBD1. The J segment lost 7 bases and the V segment lost 4 bases, leaving 16 bases of the junction unmatched. The germline V gene has CDR1 SGHKS and CDR2 YYEKEE (reference sequence). The CDR3 totals 16 residues. CDR3 sequence (DNA): TGTGCCAGCAGCCCCAGACAGGGTGGGGCCTCCGATGAAGCTTTCTTT. This sequence encodes CASSPRQGGASDEAFF.

In this sample, this clone turned up once. The V gene is TRBV7-9, the J gene TRBJ1-2, with 7 positions matching TRBD1. Trimming cost V 9 bases and J 1 base; bases outside gene matches: 8. The CDR3 is made up of 14 amino acids. From germline, CDR1 is SEHNR and CDR2 FQNEAQ (reference sequence). Here the CDR3 DNA reads TGTGCCAGTCACCGGGACAGCCTTAACTATGGCTACACCTTC. It yields the protein CASHRDSLNYGYTF.

The CDR3 loop reads CSVEGRGAVKNIQYF. CDR3 coding DNA: TGCAGCGTTGAAGGGCGGGGGGCAGTCAAAAACATTCAGTACTTC. The J gene is TRBJ2-4, the V gene TRBV29-1; 8 nucleotides agree with TRBD2. Germline assignment: CDR1 SQVTM and CDR2 ANQGSEA. The CDR3 has 15 amino acids. Unmatched junction bases numbered 5, after V lost 1 base and J lost 3 bases.

This sequence joins TRBV5-4 and TRBJ2-7; perhaps TRBD2 as D (7 bases). CDR3 length: 14 residues. The ends were cut back, 4 bases at V and 6 bases at J, with 17 bases in the middle. Germline V gene lookup returns CDR1 SGHNT and CDR2 YYREEE (reference sequence). Here the CDR3 DNA reads TGTGCCAGCAGCCCAGCAAGGGGAGGGGGCGAGCAGTACTTC. Its protein is CASSPARGGGEQYF.

The chain couples TRBV16 to TRBJ2-7, with a possible D match to TRBD2 (11 bases). Trimming left V 3 bases short and J 0 bases short, with 30 bases between. The CDR3 runs to 21 residues. Germline loops: CDR1 KGHSY, CDR2 FQNENV. The CDR3 DNA reads as TGTGCCAGCAGCCAGCGCGACAGGGGGCAGGCTAGCGGGAGGAGCTCCTACGAGCAGTACTTC. This codes for CASSQRDRGQASGRSSYEQYF.

The V gene is TRBV5-4, the J gene TRBJ2-2, with 8 bases aligning to TRBD2. The CDR3 loop spans 16 amino acids. Trimming at V came to 4 bases and at J to 2 bases, leaving 7 bases not matched to a gene. In germline, CDR1 is SGHNT, CDR2 YYREEE (reference sequence). The CDR3 DNA reads as TGTGCCAGCAGCCCCCGGACTAGCAGCAACACCGGGGAGCTGTTTTTT. It yields the protein CASSPRTSSNTGELFF.

CDR3 in amino acids: CASSLNWSSGRAGQYF. CDR3 nucleotide sequence: TGTGCCAGCAGCTTAAATTGGTCTAGCGGGAGGGCCGGGCAGTACTTC. The V gene is TRBV7-2, the J gene TRBJ2-7, with 12 bases that match TRBD2. V gave up 2 bases and J gave up 9 bases; unmatched junction bases: 11. Looked up from germline, CDR1 is SGHTA and CDR2 is FQGNSA. The CDR3 runs to 16 residues.

This chain links TRBV29-1 with TRBJ1-1; TRBD1 matches 7 bases. The V and J ends lost 8 bases and 4 bases, in that order; junction bases with no gene match: 10. Germline V gene sequence: CDR1 SQVTM, CDR2 ANQGSEA. CDR3 length: 13 amino acids. The CDR3 is CSTRETGTTEAFF. The CDR3 DNA is TGCAGCACTAGAGAGACAGGGACCACTGAAGCTTTCTTT.